This T cell receptor beta chain was sequenced in a study of shared clonotypes between healthy human individuals. After removal of 6 bases from V and 5 bases from J, the junction contained 8 bases not matched to a gene. The germline gives CDR1 SGHTA, CDR2 FQGNSA. The CDR3 sequence is 14 residues long. Method: immunoSEQ multiplex PCR; TCRdb's copy keeps in-frame clones and lacks some. Found here are fewer than 600,000 clones, roughly 77% of them singletons; the top ten hold about 13%. V gene TRBV7-2 combines with J gene TRBJ1-2; 8 bases are shared with TRBD1. Sequenced input: PBMCs. This TCR derives from a woman aged 40 to 50 in good health. Some clones in this sample may be carry-over from other donors' samples. Written as DNA, the CDR3 is TGTGCCAGCAGTTCGGCACAGGGGGTTTATGGCTACACCTTC. The encoded protein is CASSSAQGVYGYTF.